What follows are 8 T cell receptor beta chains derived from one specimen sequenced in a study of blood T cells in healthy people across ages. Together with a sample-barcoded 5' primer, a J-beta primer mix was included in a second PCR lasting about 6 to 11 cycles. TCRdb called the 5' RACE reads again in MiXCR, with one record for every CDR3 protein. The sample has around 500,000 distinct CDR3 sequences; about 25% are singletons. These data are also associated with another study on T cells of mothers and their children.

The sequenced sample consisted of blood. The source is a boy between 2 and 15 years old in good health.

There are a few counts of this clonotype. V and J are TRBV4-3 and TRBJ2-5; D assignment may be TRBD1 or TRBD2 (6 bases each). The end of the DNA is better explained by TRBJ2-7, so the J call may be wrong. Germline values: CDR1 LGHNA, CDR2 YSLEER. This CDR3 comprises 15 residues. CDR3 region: CASSQEWRGAYEQYF. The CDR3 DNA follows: TGCGCCAGCAGCCAAGAGTGGAGGGGGGCCTACGAGCAGTACTTC.

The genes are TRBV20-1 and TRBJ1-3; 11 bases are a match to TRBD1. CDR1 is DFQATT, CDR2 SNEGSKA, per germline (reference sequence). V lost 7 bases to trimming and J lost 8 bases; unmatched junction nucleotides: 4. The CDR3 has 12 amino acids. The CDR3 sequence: CSVGTGGYTIYF. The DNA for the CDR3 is TGCAGTGTAGGGACAGGGGGTTACACCATATATTTT.

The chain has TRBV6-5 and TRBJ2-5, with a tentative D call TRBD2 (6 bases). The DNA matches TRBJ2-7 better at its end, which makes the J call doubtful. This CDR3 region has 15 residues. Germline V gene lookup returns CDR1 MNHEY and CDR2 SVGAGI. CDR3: CASRRLGGVTYEQYF. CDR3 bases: TGTGCCAGCAGACGTCTGGGCGGGGTAACCTACGAGCAGTACTTC.

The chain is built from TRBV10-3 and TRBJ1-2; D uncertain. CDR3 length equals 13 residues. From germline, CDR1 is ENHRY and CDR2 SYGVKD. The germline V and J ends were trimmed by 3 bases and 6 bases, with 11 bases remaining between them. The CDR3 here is CAISDRKVDGYTF. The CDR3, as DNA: TGTGCCATCAGTGATCGGAAAGTGGATGGCTACACCTTC.

For the CDR3, the DNA is TGTGCCAGCAGTCCTCAACAGGGGGCACCGAAAAACTATGGCTACACCTTC. This encodes CASSPQQGAPKNYGYTF. The V gene is TRBV6-2 or TRBV6-3, the J gene TRBJ1-2, with 9 bases lining up with TRBD1. The length of the CDR3 is 17 residues. V lost 5 bases to trimming and J lost 2 bases; unmatched junction nucleotides: 12. CDR1 is MNHEY and CDR2 is SVGEGT in the germline V gene.

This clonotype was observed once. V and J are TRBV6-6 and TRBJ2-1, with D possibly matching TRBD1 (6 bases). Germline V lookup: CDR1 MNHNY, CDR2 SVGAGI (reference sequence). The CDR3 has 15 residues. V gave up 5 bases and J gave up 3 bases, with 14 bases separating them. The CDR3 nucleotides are TGTGCCAGCAGTGCTAAGTGGGACATCTACAATGAGCAGTTCTTC. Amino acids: CASSAKWDIYNEQFF.

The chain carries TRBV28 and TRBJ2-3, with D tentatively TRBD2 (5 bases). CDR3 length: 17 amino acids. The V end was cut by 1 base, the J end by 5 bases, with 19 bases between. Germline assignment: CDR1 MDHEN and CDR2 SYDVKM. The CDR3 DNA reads TGTGCCAGCAGTTTATCGGTATCGGGGTCCCGGTTAGATACGCAGTATTTT. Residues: CASSLSVSGSRLDTQYF.

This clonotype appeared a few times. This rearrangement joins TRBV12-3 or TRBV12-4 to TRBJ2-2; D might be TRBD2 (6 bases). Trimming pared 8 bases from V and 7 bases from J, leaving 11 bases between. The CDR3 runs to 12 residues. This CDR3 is CASGLGGGELFF. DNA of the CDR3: TGTGCCAGCGGGTTGGGGGGCGGGGAGCTGTTTTTT.